These 26 T cell receptor beta chains share one sample of origin, sequenced in a study of cytomegalovirus exposure and HLA in healthy donors (dated by TCRdb to the late 2010s). The library relied on the immunoSEQ multiplex PCR assay. The multiplex PCR relied on a mix of 60 forward primers for TCR Vbeta segments and 13 reverse primers for TCR Jbeta segments. This is the immuneACCESS table as TCRdb keeps it, with only in-frame sequences that have V and J called. A part of the clones is gone; compared with another copy, unresolved V genes explain less than half, and the rest is unexplained. Here the sample has 74,000 or so clones; approximately 75% occur a single time. The ten largest clones take up approximately 7.3% of the sample. What was sequenced was PBMCs. The source is a woman between 35 and 50 years old in good health and CMV-seronegative.

This sequence joins TRBV18 and TRBJ2-5; 9 positions match TRBD1. With V trimmed by 2 bases and J by 2 bases, 12 bases remained unmatched. The CDR3 consists of 18 residues. CDR1 is KGHSH and CDR2 is LQKENI in the germline V gene. The CDR3 loop is CASSPGAAGTGHQETQYF. The CDR3 DNA reads as TGTGCCAGCTCACCAGGAGCGGCTGGGACAGGGCATCAAGAGACCCAGTACTTC.

The chain uses TRBV28 and TRBJ2-7; 7 bases match TRBD1. Germline V gives CDR1 MDHEN, CDR2 SYDVKM. CDR3 length: 14 amino acids. Trimming cost V 5 bases and J 0 bases; bases outside gene matches: 4. Written as DNA, the CDR3 is TGTGCCAGCAGTGACCCAGGGGGCTCCTACGAGCAGTACTTC. It specifies CASSDPGGSYEQYF.

This clone has more than one count but fewer than ten. The chain carries TRBV7-6 and TRBJ1-1; D not resolved. Germline CDR1 is SGHVS and CDR2 is FNYEAQ. The CDR3 runs to 11 residues. The V end lost 6 bases, the J end lost 4 bases, and 6 bases lay between the germline ends. The CDR3 nucleotides are TGTGCCAGCAGGGCGGGCACTGAAGCTTTCTTT. Translation gives CASRAGTEAFF.

This chain uses TRBV5-6 with TRBJ2-1, with TRBD2 as a possible D gene (6 bases). Germline CDR1 and CDR2: SGHDT and YYEEEE. The V and J ends lost 2 bases and 7 bases respectively, with 10 bases between them. The CDR3 contains 13 residues. Here the CDR3 DNA reads TGTGCCAGCAGCTTTCCAGGGAGGAATGAGCAGTTCTTC. This encodes CASSFPGRNEQFF.

The gene calls are TRBV11-2 and TRBJ1-4; TRBD1 aligns across 9 bases. J was trimmed by 10 bases and V by 5 bases; bases with no gene match: 8. Per germline, CDR1 SGHAT and CDR2 FQNNGV. The CDR3 extends over 14 amino acids. The CDR3 is CASSAGTGHGKLFF. The CDR3 coding sequence is TGTGCCAGCAGCGCCGGGACAGGGCACGGAAAACTGTTTTTT.

The chain joins TRBV19 to TRBJ2-2; 16 nucleotides line up with TRBD2. The CDR3 is 18 amino acids. The germline V gene has CDR1 LNHDA and CDR2 SQIVND (reference sequence). With 3 bases clipped from V and 3 bases from J, the junction kept 4 bases outside the gene matches. CDR3 DNA sequence: TGTGCCAGTAGTATGGGACTAGCGGGAGGGCCTCACACCGGGGAGCTGTTTTTT. It specifies CASSMGLAGGPHTGELFF. The complete variable domain, with remaining parts taken from reference TRBV19 and TRBJ2-2, reads DGGITQSPKYLFRKEGQNVTLSCEQNLNHDAMYWYRQDPGQGLRLIYYSQIVNDFQKGDIAEGYSVSREKKESFPLTVTSAQKNPTAFYLCASSMGLAGGPHTGELFFGEGSRLTVL.

This clone was counted a single time. The chain employs TRBV25-1 and TRBJ1-2, with D perhaps TRBD1 (5 bases). Germline CDR1 and CDR2: MGHDK and SYGVNS. The CDR3 runs to 13 residues. The V gene lost 2 bases and the J gene lost 7 bases, with 11 bases spanning the gap. CDR3 residues: CASSERGPPGYTF. The CDR3 DNA reads as TGTGCCAGCAGTGAAAGGGGCCCGCCTGGCTACACCTTC.

The V and J genes are TRBV4-3 and TRBJ2-7; 8 bases fit TRBD2. Germline V CDR1 and CDR2: LGHNA, YSLEER. The CDR3 is made up of 15 amino acids. V lost 0 bases and J lost 3; bases outside the gene matches: 4. The CDR3 nucleotides read TGCGCCAGCAGCCAAGAGCCTAGCGGGTACTACGAGCAGTACTTC. Protein: CASSQEPSGYYEQYF.

The chain links TRBV29-1 to TRBJ1-3; no clear D. Germline V gene sequence: CDR1 SQVTM, CDR2 ANQGSEA. The CDR3 spans 13 residues. The V end lost 3 bases, the J end lost 4 bases, and 10 bases lay between the germline ends. CDR3: CSVDSGVGNTIYF. The CDR3 DNA is TGCAGCGTTGACTCCGGGGTCGGAAACACCATATATTTT. The full variable domain, in which reference TRBV29-1 and TRBJ1-3 provide the parts outside the CDR3, is SAVISQKPSRDICQRGTSLTIQCQVDSQVTMMFWYRQQPGQSLTLIATANQGSEATYESGFVIDKFPISRPNLTFSTLTVSNMSPEDSSIYLCSVDSGVGNTIYFGEGSWLTVV.

The chain recombines TRBV18 with TRBJ1-5, with a tentative D call TRBD1 (5 bases). Trimming shortened V by 0 bases and J by 7 bases, and 16 bases separated the two germline ends. The CDR3 runs to 16 residues. Germline V gene data show CDR1 as KGHSH and CDR2 as LQKENI. The CDR3 reads CASSPPGGQGSQPQHF. CDR3 nucleotide sequence: TGTGCCAGCTCACCACCGGGGGGTCAGGGAAGCCAGCCCCAGCATTTT.

The chain carries TRBV2 and TRBJ1-2; 8 bases map to TRBD1. Germline V gene data show CDR1 as SNHLY and CDR2 as FYNNEI. The CDR3 is 15 residues long. V dropped 4 bases and J dropped 1; count of bases not matched to a gene: 5. CDR3 in amino acids: CASSGGQDLNYGYTF. CDR3 coding DNA: TGTGCCAGCAGTGGGGGACAGGACCTTAACTATGGCTACACCTTC.

The V gene is TRBV25-1, the J gene TRBJ1-4; 9 bases map to TRBD1. CDR3 length equals 15 residues. V dropped 4 bases and J dropped 7; count of bases not matched to a gene: 7. Looked up from germline, CDR1 is MGHDK and CDR2 is SYGVNS. The CDR3 region has the DNA TGTGCCAGCAGTGGAAAACAGGGGGCGGGTGAAAAACTGTTTTTT. Translated: CASSGKQGAGEKLFF.

The V and J genes are TRBV13 and TRBJ1-1; D is unresolved. V was cut by 5 bases and J by 0 bases, with 7 bases left in between. The CDR3 runs to 13 residues. CDR1 and CDR2 from the germline V gene are PRHDT and FYEKMQ (reference sequence). CDR3 residues: CASSPRVNTEAFF. The CDR3 region has the DNA TGTGCCAGCAGCCCCCGGGTGAACACTGAAGCTTTCTTT. The full variable domain, its missing parts supplied by reference TRBV13 and TRBJ1-1, is AAGVIQSPRHLIKEKRETATLKCYPIPRHDTVYWYQQGPGQDPQFLISFYEKMQSDKGSIPDRFSAQQFSDYHSELNMSSLELGDSALYFCASSPRVNTEAFFGQGTRLTVV.

Only a few counts were recorded for this clone. The gene calls are TRBV9 and TRBJ2-3; 9 bases are shared with TRBD2. Germline V gives CDR1 SGDLS, CDR2 YYNGEE. The V gene end was trimmed by 0 bases and the J gene end by 6 bases; junction bases not matched to a gene: 8. The CDR3 is 16 amino acids. The CDR3, as DNA: TGTGCCAGCAGCGTAGAGGATAGCGGGAGAGGTGATACGCAGTATTTT. As protein: CASSVEDSGRGDTQYF.

This sequence joins TRBV4-1 and TRBJ1-1; perhaps TRBD1 as D (5 bases). V was trimmed by 4 bases and J by 10 bases, leaving 19 bases between them. CDR3 length equals 14 residues. CDR1 and CDR2 from the germline V gene are MGHRA and YSYEKL. DNA for the CDR3: TGCGCCAGCAGCCCGGACGACAGTTTGGTGAGAGCTTTCTTT. Amino acid sequence: CASSPDDSLVRAFF.

The chain carries TRBV28 and TRBJ2-3, with 8 nucleotides matching TRBD2. The CDR3 runs 14 residues. Per the germline V gene, CDR1 is MDHEN and CDR2 is SYDVKM. After removal of 1 base from V and 5 bases from J, the junction contained 2 bases not matched to a gene. Written as DNA, the CDR3 is TGTGCCAGCAGTTTATTGGCGGGAGGAGATACGCAGTATTTT. Translated: CASSLLAGGDTQYF.

The rearrangement uses TRBV28 and TRBJ2-1; TRBD2 matches 11 bases. The germline gives CDR1 MDHEN, CDR2 SYDVKM. The ends lost 3 bases at V and 0 bases at J; junction bases unmatched: 4. CDR3 length equals 17 residues. CDR3 nucleotide sequence: TGTGCCAGCAGTTTGGCGACTAGCGGGGTCTCCTACAATGAGCAGTTCTTC. This encodes CASSLATSGVSYNEQFF.

The CDR3 DNA follows: TGTGCCTGGAGTGTAAATAGGGGTACTGAAGCTTTCTTT. Protein sequence: CAWSVNRGTEAFF. The chain joins TRBV30 to TRBJ1-1; possibly TRBD1 for D (5 bases). Germline assignment: CDR1 GTSNPN and CDR2 SVGIG (reference sequence). The CDR3 is 13 amino acids. Trimming pared 0 bases from V and 5 bases from J, leaving 10 bases between.

The chain employs TRBV18 and TRBJ1-2; D is unclear. The CDR3 runs to 16 residues. Germline-derived CDR1 and CDR2 are KGHSH and LQKENI. With 3 bases removed from V and 0 bases from J, the gap between germline ends came to 14 bases. CDR3 sequence reads: CASSPQREEANYGYTF. In nucleotides, the CDR3 is TGTGCCAGCTCACCTCAGAGAGAGGAAGCTAACTATGGCTACACCTTC.

The chain links TRBV7-2 to TRBJ1-1; weak D call: TRBD1 (5 bases). CDR1 and CDR2 from the germline V gene are SGHTA and FQGNSA. V lost 5 bases, J lost 3 bases, and 16 bases lay in between. The CDR3 totals 15 residues. The DNA of the CDR3 is TGTGCCAGCAGCACCCTCGGTGGGGGGTACACTGAAGCTTTCTTT. Translating it yields CASSTLGGGYTEAFF.

This clone was detected only a few times. This chain connects TRBV5-5 to TRBJ1-6; D perhaps matches TRBD1 (6 bases). Between the trimmed V and J ends, which lost 1 base and 5 bases, there was a span of 13 bases. Germline V CDR1 and CDR2: SGHKS, YYEKEE (reference sequence). The CDR3 length is 16 residues. CDR3 region: CASSLHQGNDNSPLHF. In DNA form, the CDR3 reads TGTGCCAGCAGCTTGCATCAGGGGAATGATAATTCACCCCTCCACTTT.

The J gene is TRBJ1-1, the V gene TRBV5-1, with 9 bases aligning to TRBD1. The CDR3 contains 15 residues. Unmatched junction bases numbered 3, after V lost 3 bases and J lost 0 bases. In germline, CDR1 is SGHRS, CDR2 YFSETQ. In DNA form, the CDR3 reads TGCGCCAGCAGCTATGGGGACAGGGTGAACACTGAAGCTTTCTTT. Translating it yields CASSYGDRVNTEAFF.

This chain joins TRBV6-5 and TRBJ2-7; D ambiguous. V lost 4 bases and J 4 bases, leaving 11 bases between the germline ends. Germline values: CDR1 MNHEY, CDR2 SVGAGI. This CDR3 contains 13 residues. The CDR3 region is CASSSGETYEQYF. Here the CDR3 DNA reads TGTGCCAGCAGTTCGGGTGAAACTTACGAGCAGTACTTC.

Points on this clone: The missing conserved phenylalanine or tryptophan at the end of this CDR3 makes a read error likely. This chain joins TRBV9 and TRBJ1-4; tentative D call: TRBD1 (6 bases). Germline V gene lookup returns CDR1 SGDLS and CDR2 YYNGEE. Trimming shortened V by 2 bases and J by 3 bases, and 14 bases separated the two germline ends. CDR3 length equals 16 residues. The CDR3 nucleotides read TGTGCCAGCAGCGTTGGCAGGGGAGTCCCTAATGAAAAACTGTTTCTT. Its translation is CASSVGRGVPNEKLFL.

The V gene is TRBV6-4, the J gene TRBJ2-3; 7 bases are a match to TRBD2. V shed 0 bases, J shed 2 bases, and the junction held 2 bases outside the gene matches. This CDR3 has 15 amino acids. Germline V lookup: CDR1 MRHNA, CDR2 SNTAGT. The CDR3 loop is CASSDSGGNTDTQYF. CDR3 nucleotide sequence: TGTGCCAGCAGTGACTCGGGGGGGAACACAGATACGCAGTATTTT.

The V and J genes are TRBV30 and TRBJ1-4; D possibly corresponds to TRBD1 (5 bases). This CDR3 region has 14 residues. The V gene lost 5 bases and the J gene lost 7 bases, with 17 bases spanning the gap. Germline V gives CDR1 GTSNPN, CDR2 SVGIG (reference sequence). The CDR3 DNA reads TGTGCCTGGGTTTCAGGGAAGAGGAGTGAAAAACTGTTTTTT. It codes for CAWVSGKRSEKLFF.